The rows below give T cell receptor beta chains drawn from one sample of a study of T cells in Graves' hyperthyroidism and ophthalmopathy. TCRdb used MiXCR to reprocess the multiplex PCR reads, holding one entry per CDR3 protein. The repertoire holds 490,000 or so distinct CDR3 sequences, with 22% as singletons. Sequenced: blood. The receptor set was obtained from a woman between 65 and 79 years old with Graves' ophthalmopathy. The CDR3 runs from the conserved cysteine through the conserved F or W. D genes are given only for firm matches. Clone size is stated in some rows and not others, as once, few, many or a class when expanded.

.	TRBV7-6	TRBD2	TRBJ2-3	CASSPSSGGHRPDTQYF	TGTGCCAGCAGCCCGTCTAGCGGAGGTCACCGACCAGATACGCAGTATTTT
few	TRBV6-1	.	TRBJ1-5	CASRGPSNQPQHF	TGTGCCAGTCGAGGACCGAGCAATCAGCCCCAGCATTTT
.	TRBV2	TRBD2	TRBJ2-5	CASSGWLAGAGETQYF	TGTGCCAGCAGTGGTTGGCTAGCGGGAGCCGGGGAGACCCAGTACTTC
once	TRBV3-1	TRBD2	TRBJ2-4	CASSQDVGGLAVGAKNIQYF	TGTGCCAGCAGCCAAGATGTGGGCGGACTAGCTGTCGGTGCCAAAAACATTCAGTACTTC
few	TRBV6-1	TRBD2	TRBJ2-3	CASSERRGSGIDTQYF	TGTGCCAGCAGTGAACGACGGGGGAGCGGGATAGATACGCAGTATTTT
.	TRBV5-1	.	TRBJ1-2	CASSLGPTVEGYTF	TGCGCCAGCAGCTTGGGCCCCACAGTGGAGGGCTACACCTTC
.	TRBV29-1	TRBD1	TRBJ2-7	CSVDRQGREQYF	TGCAGCGTTGATAGACAGGGGAGAGAGCAGTACTTC
.	TRBV3-1	TRBD2	TRBJ2-3	CASSQVISSGSRDTQYF	TGTGCCAGCAGCCAAGTAATTTCTAGCGGGAGCAGAGATACGCAGTATTTT
few	TRBV7-2	TRBD1	TRBJ2-1	CASRLSQGDAYNEQFF	TGTGCCAGCAGGTTATCCCAGGGGGACGCCTACAATGAGCAGTTCTTC
.	TRBV30	TRBD2	TRBJ2-7	CAWRRSWGGSEQYF	TGTGCCTGGCGGCGGAGCTGGGGAGGGTCTGAGCAGTACTTC
.	TRBV3-1	TRBD1	TRBJ2-1	CASSLIQGANNEQFF	TGTGCCAGCAGCCTCATACAGGGGGCGAACAATGAGCAGTTCTTC
many	TRBV11-1	.	TRBJ1-1	CASSFKRMNTEAFF	TGTGCCAGCAGCTTTAAGAGAATGAACACTGAAGCTTTCTTT
many	TRBV11-2	.	TRBJ1-6	CASSRQESSPLHF	TGTGCCAGCAGTAGGCAGGAGTCTTCACCCCTCCACTTT
.	TRBV20-1	.	TRBJ1-3	CSADRGLKAGNTIYF	TGCAGTGCGGATCGGGGCCTAAAGGCTGGAAACACCATATATTTT
few	TRBV7-8	.	TRBJ2-7	CASSAGTSSYEQYF	TGTGCCAGCAGCGCCGGGACAAGCTCCTACGAGCAGTACTTC
few	TRBV20-1	.	TRBJ2-7	CSARKGGEQYF	TGCAGTGCTAGAAAGGGGGGCGAGCAGTACTTC
few	TRBV19	.	TRBJ2-3	CASHQQGDSDTQYF	TGTGCCAGTCACCAACAGGGTGATTCAGATACGCAGTATTTT
.	TRBV6-4	.	TRBJ1-5	CASSETAGGNQPQHF	TGTGCCAGCAGTGAAACGGCGGGGGGCAATCAGCCCCAGCATTTT
once	TRBV30	TRBD1	TRBJ2-1	CAWKQGLEQFF	TGTGCCTGGAAACAGGGGCTTGAGCAGTTCTTC
.	TRBV7-2	.	TRBJ1-2	CASSLAPNRANYGYTF	TGTGCCAGCAGCTTAGCCCCCAACAGAGCTAACTATGGCTACACCTTC
.	TRBV12-3/TRBV12-4	.	TRBJ1-2	CASSLNLGYGYTF	TGTGCCAGCAGTTTAAATTTGGGCTATGGCTACACCTTC
.	TRBV5-1	TRBD2	TRBJ2-3	CASSSLPPLAGRTDTQYF	TGCGCCAGCAGCTCATTGCCTCCTTTAGCGGGACGCACAGATACGCAGTATTTT
few	TRBV28	.	TRBJ2-7	CASSDRRGSYEQYF	TGTGCCAGCTCTGACCGGCGTGGTTCCTACGAGCAGTACTTC
.	TRBV19	.	TRBJ2-1	CASSVTGYPYNEQFF	TGTGCCAGTAGTGTCACAGGGTACCCTTACAATGAGCAGTTCTTC
few	TRBV7-2	.	TRBJ2-1	CASSLQGSHSYNEQFF	TGTGCCAGCAGCTTACAAGGGTCCCACTCCTACAATGAGCAGTTCTTC
.	TRBV6-1	TRBD2	TRBJ2-3	CASRGLAGGGIGADTQYF	TGTGCCAGCAGGGGACTAGCGGGAGGCGGAATTGGGGCAGATACGCAGTATTTT
.	TRBV20-1	TRBD2	TRBJ2-2	CSARESGRAGGELFF	TGCAGTGCTAGAGAAAGCGGGAGGGCAGGCGGGGAGCTGTTTTTT
few	TRBV18	TRBD1	TRBJ1-1	CASSPGQGSEAFF	TGTGCCAGCTCACCGGGACAGGGCTCTGAAGCTTTCTTT
few	TRBV20-1	.	TRBJ2-5	CSAPGRWLKTQYF	TGCAGTGCCCCGGGAAGATGGTTAAAGACCCAGTACTTC
many	TRBV20-1	.	TRBJ1-1	CSARTVEAFF	TGCAGTGCTAGGACAGTCGAAGCTTTCTTT
few	TRBV28	.	TRBJ2-4	CASSLLGRVDKNIQYF	TGTGCCAGCAGTTTATTGGGCAGGGTGGACAAAAACATTCAGTACTTC
.	TRBV18	.	TRBJ1-1	CASSRQKTGNTEAFF	TGTGCCAGCTCACGTCAGAAGACAGGGAACACTGAAGCTTTCTTT
many	TRBV2	.	TRBJ1-2	CASSLAGWGDYGYTF	TGTGCCAGCAGCTTGGCAGGATGGGGGGACTATGGCTACACCTTC
.	TRBV20-1	.	TRBJ2-2	CSARKAGVTGELFF	TGCAGTGCTAGGAAAGCAGGGGTCACCGGGGAGCTGTTTTTT
few	TRBV19	.	TRBJ2-5	CASSIGGTFSETQYF	TGTGCCAGTAGTATAGGGGGAACTTTCAGCGAGACCCAGTACTTC
few	TRBV7-2	.	TRBJ2-1	CASSLRGSGSYNEQFF	TGTGCCAGCAGCCTACGGGGGAGCGGCTCCTACAATGAGCAGTTCTTC
.	TRBV6-1	.	TRBJ1-5	CASNPTFGRGGSQPQHF	TGTGCCAGCAACCCTACCTTCGGCAGGGGCGGAAGTCAGCCCCAGCATTTT
.	TRBV9	TRBD2	TRBJ2-2	CASSPSSGENTGELFF	TGTGCCAGCAGCCCCTCTAGCGGGGAGAACACCGGGGAGCTGTTTTTT
few	TRBV18	.	TRBJ1-1	CASSPQTMVVRGEAFF	TGTGCCAGCTCACCACAAACAATGGTAGTCCGTGGTGAAGCTTTCTTT
.	TRBV19	TRBD1	TRBJ1-5	CASSIETGTGQPQHF	TGTGCCAGTAGTATAGAGACAGGGACCGGGCAGCCCCAGCATTTT
few	TRBV10-3	TRBD2	TRBJ2-4	CAISSTSGELAKNIQYF	TGTGCCATCAGCTCGACTAGCGGGGAACTAGCCAAAAACATTCAGTACTTC
.	TRBV7-7	.	TRBJ2-3	CASSLGAGSSTDTQYF	TGTGCTAGCAGCCTAGGCGCGGGCTCTAGCACAGATACGCAGTATTTT
few	TRBV6-2/TRBV6-3	.	TRBJ1-2	CASSRQLYYGYTF	TGTGCCAGCAGTCGACAGCTTTACTATGGCTACACCTTC
.	TRBV5-1	.	TRBJ1-5	CASSPSGGDQPQHF	TGTGCCAGCAGCCCTTCGGGGGGGGATCAGCCCCAGCATTTT
few	TRBV27	TRBD1	TRBJ2-7	CASSSVGGWHEQYF	TGTGCCAGCAGTTCGGTAGGGGGCTGGCACGAGCAGTACTTC
few	TRBV7-8	.	TRBJ1-4	CASSSSILGEEKLFF	TGTGCCAGCAGCTCAAGCATCCTGGGAGAAGAAAAACTGTTTTTT
.	TRBV7-2	.	TRBJ2-7	CASSRYGASYEQYF	TGTGCCAGCAGCCGCTACGGCGCCTCCTACGAGCAGTACTTC